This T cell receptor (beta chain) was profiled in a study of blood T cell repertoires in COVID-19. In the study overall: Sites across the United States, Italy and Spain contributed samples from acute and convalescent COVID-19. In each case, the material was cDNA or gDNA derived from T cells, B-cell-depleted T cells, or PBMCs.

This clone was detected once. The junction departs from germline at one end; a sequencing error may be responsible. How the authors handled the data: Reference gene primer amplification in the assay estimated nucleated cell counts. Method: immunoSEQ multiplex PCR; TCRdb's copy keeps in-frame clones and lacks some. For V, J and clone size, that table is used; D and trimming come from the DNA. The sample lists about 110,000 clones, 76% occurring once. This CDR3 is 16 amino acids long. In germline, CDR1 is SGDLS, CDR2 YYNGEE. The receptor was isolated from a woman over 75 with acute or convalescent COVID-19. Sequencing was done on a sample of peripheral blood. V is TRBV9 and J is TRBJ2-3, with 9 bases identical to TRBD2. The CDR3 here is CASRVAGAGGPRTQYF. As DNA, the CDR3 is TGTGCCAGCCGCGTAGCCGGGGCGGGGGGGCCTAGGACGCAGTATTTT.